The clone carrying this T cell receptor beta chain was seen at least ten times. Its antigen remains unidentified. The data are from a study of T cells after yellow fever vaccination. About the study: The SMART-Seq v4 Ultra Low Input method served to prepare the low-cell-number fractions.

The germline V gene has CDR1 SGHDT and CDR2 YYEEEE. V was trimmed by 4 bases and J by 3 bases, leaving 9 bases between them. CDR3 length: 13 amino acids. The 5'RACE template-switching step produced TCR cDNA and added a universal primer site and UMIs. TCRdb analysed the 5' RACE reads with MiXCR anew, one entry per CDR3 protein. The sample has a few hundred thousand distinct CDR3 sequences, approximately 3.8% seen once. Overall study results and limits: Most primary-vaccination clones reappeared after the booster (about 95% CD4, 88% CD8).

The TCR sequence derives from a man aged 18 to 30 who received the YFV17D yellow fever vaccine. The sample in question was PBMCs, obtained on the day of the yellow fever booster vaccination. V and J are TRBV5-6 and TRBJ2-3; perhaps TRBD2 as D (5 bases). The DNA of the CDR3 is TGTGCCAGCAGCCGTCAGCGGACAGATACGCAGTATTTT. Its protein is CASSRQRTDTQYF.